The sample holds one count of the clone carrying this TCR beta chain. What it binds is unknown. The sample comes from a study of shared clonotypes between healthy human individuals. Findings and limits, study-wide: Unshared clonotypes carried lower generation probabilities than those common to all four donors. Around 5% was the fraction of naive CD4 clonotypes found shared across a handful of donors. Sequencing depth was a factor that was expected to affect clonotype sharing among donors.

CD45RO-negative, CCR7-positively selected cells formed the naive CD8 fraction, excluding terminally differentiated effector memory CD45RA+ cells. The CDR3 sequence is 16 residues long. The V gene's germline CDR1 is SGHTA and CDR2 FQGTGA. V shed 5 bases and J shed 8 bases, with 24 bases lying between them. Assay runs were performed at deep level. The method was immunoSEQ multiplex PCR; TCRdb's version includes in-frame clones alone and lacks a portion of them. The profile shows millions of clones, approximately 95% of them singletons. This sequence was found in a man between 18 and 29 years old in good health. The sequencing sample was made of naive CD8+ T cells sorted from blood. The V gene is TRBV7-3, the J gene TRBJ1-2, with D unclear. The CDR3 here is CASSPSSGLYFEGYTF. In DNA form, the CDR3 reads TGTGCCAGCAGCCCGTCGTCGGGCCTCTATTTTGAGGGCTACACCTTC.